This T cell receptor (beta chain) comes out of a study of control samples from healthy donors and cancer patients. The CDR3 runs 13 residues. Germline V gives CDR1 SEHNR, CDR2 FQNEAQ (reference sequence). V lost 3 bases, J lost 3 bases, and 8 bases lay in between. Profiled with immunoSEQ multiplex PCR; TCRdb holds only in-frame clones, not every one. The sample records tens of thousands of clones, approximately 88% being singletons. The TCR originated in a woman aged 60-70 years in good health. The sequenced sample consisted of blood. The J gene is TRBJ2-5, the V gene TRBV7-9; D not resolved. CDR3 protein: CASSLGFEETQYF. The CDR3 region has the DNA TGTGCCAGCAGCTTGGGATTCGAAGAGACCCAGTACTTC.